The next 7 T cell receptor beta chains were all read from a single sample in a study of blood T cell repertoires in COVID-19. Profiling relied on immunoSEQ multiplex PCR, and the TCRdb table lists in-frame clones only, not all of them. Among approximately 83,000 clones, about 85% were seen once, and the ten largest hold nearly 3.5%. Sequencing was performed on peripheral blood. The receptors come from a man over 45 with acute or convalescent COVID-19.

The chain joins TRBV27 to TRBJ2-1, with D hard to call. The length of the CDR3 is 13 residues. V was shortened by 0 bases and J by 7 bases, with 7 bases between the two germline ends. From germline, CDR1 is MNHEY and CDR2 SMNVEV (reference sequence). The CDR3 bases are TGTGCCAGCAGTTTATCACAGCTAAATGAGCAGTTCTTC. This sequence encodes CASSLSQLNEQFF.

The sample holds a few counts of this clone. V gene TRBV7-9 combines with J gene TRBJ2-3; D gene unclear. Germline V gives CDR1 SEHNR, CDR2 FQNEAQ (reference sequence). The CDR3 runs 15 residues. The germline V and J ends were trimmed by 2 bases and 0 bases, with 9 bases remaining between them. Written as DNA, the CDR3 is TGTGCCAGCAGCTTATTACAGCTAAGCACAGATACGCAGTATTTT. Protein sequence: CASSLLQLSTDTQYF.

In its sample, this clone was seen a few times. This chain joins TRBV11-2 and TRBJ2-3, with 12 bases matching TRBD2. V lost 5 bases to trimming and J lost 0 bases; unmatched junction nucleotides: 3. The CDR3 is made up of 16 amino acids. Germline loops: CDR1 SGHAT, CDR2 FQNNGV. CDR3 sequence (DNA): TGTGCCAGCAGCCAAGGACTAGCGGGGAGCACAGATACGCAGTATTTT. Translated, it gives CASSQGLAGSTDTQYF.

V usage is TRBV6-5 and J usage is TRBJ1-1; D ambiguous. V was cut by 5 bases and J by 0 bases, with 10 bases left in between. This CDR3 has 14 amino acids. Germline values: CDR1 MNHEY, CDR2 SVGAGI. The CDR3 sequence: CASSTITVNTEAFF. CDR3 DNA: TGTGCCAGCAGTACAATCACAGTGAACACTGAAGCTTTCTTT.

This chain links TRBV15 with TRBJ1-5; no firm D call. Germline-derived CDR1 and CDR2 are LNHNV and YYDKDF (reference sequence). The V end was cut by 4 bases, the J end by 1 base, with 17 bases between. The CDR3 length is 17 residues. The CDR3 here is CATSTERSAASNQPQHF. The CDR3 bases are TGTGCCACCAGCACAGAGCGGAGCGCGGCAAGCAATCAGCCCCAGCATTTT.

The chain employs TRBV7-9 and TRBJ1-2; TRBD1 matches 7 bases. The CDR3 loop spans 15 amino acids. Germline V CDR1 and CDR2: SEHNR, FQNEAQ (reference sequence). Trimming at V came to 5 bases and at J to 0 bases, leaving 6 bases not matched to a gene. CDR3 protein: CASSPGTVANYGYTF. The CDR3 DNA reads TGTGCCAGCAGCCCCGGGACAGTAGCTAACTATGGCTACACCTTC.

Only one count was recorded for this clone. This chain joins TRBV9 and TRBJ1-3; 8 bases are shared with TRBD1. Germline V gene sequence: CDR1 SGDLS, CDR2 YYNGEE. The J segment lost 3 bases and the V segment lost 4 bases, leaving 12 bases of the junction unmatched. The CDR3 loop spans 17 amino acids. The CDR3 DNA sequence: TGTGCCAGCAGCCCCCGACAGGGGACCTTCTTTGGAAACACCATATATTTT. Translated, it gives CASSPRQGTFFGNTIYF.